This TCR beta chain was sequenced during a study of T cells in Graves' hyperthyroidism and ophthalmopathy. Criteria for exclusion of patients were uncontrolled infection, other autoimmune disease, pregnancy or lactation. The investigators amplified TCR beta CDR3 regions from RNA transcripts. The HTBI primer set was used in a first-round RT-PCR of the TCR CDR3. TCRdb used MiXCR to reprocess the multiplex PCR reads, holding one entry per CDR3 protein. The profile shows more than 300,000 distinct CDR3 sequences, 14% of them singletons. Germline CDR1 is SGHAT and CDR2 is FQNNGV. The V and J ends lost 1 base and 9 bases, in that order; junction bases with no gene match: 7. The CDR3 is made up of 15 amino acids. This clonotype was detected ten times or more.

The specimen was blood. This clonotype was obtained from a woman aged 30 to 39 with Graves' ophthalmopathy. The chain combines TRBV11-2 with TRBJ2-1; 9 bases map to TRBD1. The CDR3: CASSLVRGQGIEQFF. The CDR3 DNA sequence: TGTGCCAGCAGCTTAGTTAGGGGACAGGGTATTGAGCAGTTCTTC.